This T cell receptor beta chain stems from a study of T-cell memory formation after mild COVID-19. Overall study findings and caveats: Several responding clones turned up in pre-infection memory, indicating that cross-reactive memory may have taken part.

CDR1 and CDR2 (germline): ENHRY, SYGVKD. The CDR3 covers 13 residues. Trimming cost V 9 bases and J 5 bases; bases outside gene matches: 4. Using its own MiXCR run on the 5' RACE reads, TCRdb lists one record per CDR3 protein. Found here are 210,000 or so distinct CDR3 sequences, approximately 20% of them singletons; the top ten hold 2.4%. The table lists this clonotype with a few counts. What it recognizes is unknown. The chain uses TRBV10-3 and TRBJ2-4; 10 bases align to TRBD1. The receptor was derived from an adult woman who had mild COVID-19 (a few samples of this study predate the infection). Cell type and time point are not known. The sample comprised PBMCs or a T cell subset sorted from them (not recorded which). This chain's CDR3 is CAISGTGENIQYF. The DNA for the CDR3 is TGTGCCATTTCCGGGACAGGGGAAAACATTCAGTACTTC.